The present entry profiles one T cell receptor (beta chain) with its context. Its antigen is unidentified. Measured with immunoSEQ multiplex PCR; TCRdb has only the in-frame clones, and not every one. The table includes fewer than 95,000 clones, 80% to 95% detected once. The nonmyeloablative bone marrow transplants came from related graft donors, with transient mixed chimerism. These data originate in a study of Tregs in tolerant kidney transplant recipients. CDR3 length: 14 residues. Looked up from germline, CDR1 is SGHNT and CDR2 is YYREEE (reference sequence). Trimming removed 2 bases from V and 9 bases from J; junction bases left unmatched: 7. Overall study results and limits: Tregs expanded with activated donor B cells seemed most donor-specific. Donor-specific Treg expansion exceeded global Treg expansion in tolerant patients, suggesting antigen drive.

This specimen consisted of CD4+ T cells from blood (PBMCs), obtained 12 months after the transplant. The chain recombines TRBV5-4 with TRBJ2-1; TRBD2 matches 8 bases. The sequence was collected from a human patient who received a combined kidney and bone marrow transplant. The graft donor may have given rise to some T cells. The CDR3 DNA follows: TGTGCCAGCAGCTTCGAGCGGGAGAGGAGTGAGCAGTTCTTC. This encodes CASSFERERSEQFF.